What follows are 10 T cell receptor beta chains derived from one specimen sequenced in a study of yellow fever vaccine responses in identical twins. TCRdb passed the RT-PCR reads through MiXCR, listing each CDR3 protein once. The sample yields approximately 10,000 distinct CDR3 sequences, approximately 80% seen once. This material consisted of T cells from blood (PBMCs), unsorted or a sorted subset (not recorded which), taken before or after yellow fever vaccination (not recorded which). The receptor source for this set is a woman aged 18-29 years who received the yellow fever vaccine.

This clonotype was seen more than once but under ten times. The chain joins TRBV10-3 to TRBJ2-3; weak D call: TRBD1 (6 bases). Trimming shortened V by 0 bases and J by 2 bases, and 15 bases separated the two germline ends. This CDR3 comprises 17 residues. Germline V lookup: CDR1 ENHRY, CDR2 SYGVKD. In nucleotides, the CDR3 is TGTGCCATCAGTGAGTCGTTGGGTCAGGGGAACACAGATACGCAGTATTTT. The encoded protein is CAISESLGQGNTDTQYF.

The rearrangement uses TRBV7-9 and TRBJ2-7; D gene ambiguous. V lost 3 bases, J lost 2 bases, and 8 bases lay in between. There are 13 residues in the CDR3. CDR1 and CDR2 (germline): SEHNR, FQNEAQ (reference sequence). The chain's CDR3 is CASSFVHPYEQYF. For the CDR3, the DNA is TGTGCCAGCAGCTTTGTTCATCCCTACGAGCAGTACTTC.

A word on this clonotype: An end of the junction does not agree with germline; a read error may underlie this. The chain has TRBV27 and TRBJ2-7; TRBD2 matches at 7 bases. The CDR3 is made up of 13 amino acids. From germline, CDR1 is MNHEY and CDR2 SMNVEV (reference sequence). The DNA for the CDR3 is TGTGCCAGCAGTTTATCGGGGGACTACGAGCAGGACTTC. This translates into CASSLSGDYEQDF.

V is TRBV11-3 and J is TRBJ1-1, with 7 bases that match TRBD1. The V gene end was trimmed by 11 bases and the J gene end by 4 bases; junction bases not matched to a gene: 7. The length of the CDR3 is 12 residues. The germline V gene has CDR1 SGHNT and CDR2 YENEEA. Here the CDR3 DNA reads TGTGCCGGGACAGCTCTGTCCACTGAAGCTTTCTTT. It is translated as CAGTALSTEAFF.

The rearrangement uses TRBV7-9 and TRBJ2-7; 8 bases are a match to TRBD2. This CDR3 contains 15 residues. Germline V CDR1 and CDR2: SEHNR, FQNEAQ (reference sequence). With 5 bases clipped from V and 3 bases from J, the junction kept 9 bases outside the gene matches. CDR3 nucleotide sequence: TGTGCCAGCAGCCAACCGGGTAGCGGGGACTACGAGCAGTACTTC. Protein product: CASSQPGSGDYEQYF.

This clonotype has a single count. This chain joins TRBV9 and TRBJ2-5; D remains ambiguous. This CDR3 contains 12 residues. Germline lookup yields CDR1 SGDLS and CDR2 YYNGEE. V was trimmed by 0 bases and J by 7 bases, leaving 7 bases between them. The CDR3 region has the DNA TGTGCCAGCAGCGTAGGATCAGGGACCCAGTACTTC. Translating gives CASSVGSGTQYF.

The chain combines TRBV2 with TRBJ2-7; 8 nucleotides line up with TRBD1. V lost 5 bases, J lost 1 base, and 7 bases stayed unmatched. The length of the CDR3 is 15 residues. Germline V gives CDR1 SNHLY, CDR2 FYNNEI. In DNA form, the CDR3 reads TGTGCCAGCAGTAAGGACAGGGTCGTATCCTACGAGCAGTACGTC. Translating it yields CASSKDRVVSYEQYV.

This sequence joins TRBV5-1 and TRBJ2-2; TRBD2 matches 15 bases. J lost 3 bases, V lost 4 bases, and 10 bases had no gene match. Germline CDR1 reads SGHRS; CDR2 reads YFSETQ. This CDR3 has 19 residues. CDR3 loop: CASSRPGLAGGPDTGELFF. CDR3 nucleotide sequence: TGCGCCAGCAGCCGCCCCGGACTAGCGGGAGGGCCAGACACCGGGGAGCTGTTTTTT.

This chain connects TRBV29-1 to TRBJ2-2; D not certain. This CDR3 contains 12 residues. From germline, CDR1 is SQVTM and CDR2 ANQGSEA. Trimming left V 6 bases short and J 7 bases short, with 12 bases between. The CDR3 region has the DNA TGCAGCGTGACACGCGAGAGCGGGGAGCTGTTTTTT. Its translation: CSVTRESGELFF.

The chain's CDR3 is CASSDLRQSGYEQYF. CDR3 DNA: TGTGCCAGCAGCGATCTTCGACAGTCGGGCTACGAGCAGTACTTC. The chain combines TRBV6-1 with TRBJ2-7; a possible D gene is TRBD1 (5 bases). This CDR3 has 15 residues. From germline, CDR1 is MNHNS and CDR2 SASEGT. The V gene lost 6 bases and the J gene lost 3 bases, with 18 bases spanning the gap.